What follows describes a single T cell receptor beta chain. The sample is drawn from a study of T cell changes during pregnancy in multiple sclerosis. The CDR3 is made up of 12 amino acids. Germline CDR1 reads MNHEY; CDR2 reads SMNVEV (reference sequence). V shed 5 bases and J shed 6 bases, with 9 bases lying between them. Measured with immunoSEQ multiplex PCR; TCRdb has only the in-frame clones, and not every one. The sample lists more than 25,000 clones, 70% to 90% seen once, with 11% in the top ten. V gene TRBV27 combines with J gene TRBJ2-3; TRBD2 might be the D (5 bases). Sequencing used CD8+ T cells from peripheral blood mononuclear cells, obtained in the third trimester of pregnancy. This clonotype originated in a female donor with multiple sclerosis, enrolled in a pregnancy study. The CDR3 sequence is CASSTDLDTQYF. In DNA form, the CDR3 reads TGTGCCAGCAGTACGGACTTGGATACGCAGTATTTT.